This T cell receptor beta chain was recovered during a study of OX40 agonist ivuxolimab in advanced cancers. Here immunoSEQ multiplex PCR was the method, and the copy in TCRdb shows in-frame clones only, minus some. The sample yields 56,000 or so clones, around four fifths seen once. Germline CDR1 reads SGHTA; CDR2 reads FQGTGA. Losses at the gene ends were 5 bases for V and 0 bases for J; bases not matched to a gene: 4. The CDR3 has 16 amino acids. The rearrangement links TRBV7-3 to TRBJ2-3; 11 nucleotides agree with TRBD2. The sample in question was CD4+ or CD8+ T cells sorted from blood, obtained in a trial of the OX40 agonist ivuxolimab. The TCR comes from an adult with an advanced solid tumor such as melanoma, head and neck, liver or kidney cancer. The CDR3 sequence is CASSQGTSGSTDTQYF. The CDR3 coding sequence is TGTGCCAGCAGCCAAGGGACTAGCGGTAGCACAGATACGCAGTATTTT.